This T cell receptor (beta chain) was identified during a study of T-cell memory formation after mild COVID-19. Study-level information: The two donors had largely donor-specific TCR clusters.

Study-level results: Several responding clones turned up in pre-infection memory, indicating that cross-reactive memory may have taken part. Specificity for SARS-CoV-2 was not confirmed among the second-wave clones peaking on day 37. Among CD4+ contracting clones, most were CM and EM, and CD8+ ones EMRA.

TCRdb ran MiXCR on the 5' RACE reads and lists one entry per CDR3 protein. The data contain some 150,000 distinct CDR3 sequences, around 5.8% of them seen just once; the ten biggest clones take up roughly 2.1%. Germline values: CDR1 SEHNR, CDR2 FQNEAQ (reference sequence). This CDR3 contains 16 residues. V was shortened by 0 bases and J by 2 bases, with 13 bases between the two germline ends. This clonotype was observed a few times. Its antigen is not identified. Material: PBMCs or a T cell subset sorted from them (not recorded which). This chain connects TRBV7-9 to TRBJ2-5; no clear D gene. The clonotype comes from an adult woman who had mild COVID-19 (a few samples of this study predate the infection). Cell type and time point are not known. CDR3 coding DNA: TGTGCCAGCAGCTTAGCGTCGGTAATTGGGCAAGAGACCCAGTACTTC. Translated, it gives CASSLASVIGQETQYF.